Following are 25 T cell receptor beta chains from one sample sequenced in a study of Tregs in tolerant kidney transplant recipients. Sequenced by immunoSEQ multiplex PCR; TCRdb stores in-frame clones only, minus some. The sample has 20,000 to 25,000 clones, over 75% seen once. Related graft donors supplied nonmyeloablative bone marrow transplants, and mixed chimerism was transient. The source was CD8+ T cells from blood (PBMCs), collected 6 months after the transplant. The source of these receptors is a human patient who received a combined kidney and bone marrow transplant. Some T cells may have originated in the graft donor.

Only a few counts were recorded for this clone. V is TRBV7-3 and J is TRBJ2-3, with 12 positions matching TRBD2. The CDR3 contains 14 residues. V dropped 5 bases and J dropped 5; count of bases not matched to a gene: 2. CDR1 and CDR2 from the germline V gene are SGHTA and FQGTGA. The CDR3 sequence is CASSPSGGVDTQYF. The CDR3 DNA reads as TGTGCCAGCAGCCCTAGCGGGGGGGTAGATACGCAGTATTTT.

The chain combines TRBV29-1 with TRBJ1-1; no clear D gene. The CDR3 is 10 residues long. Germline CDR1 and CDR2: SQVTM and ANQGSEA. The V and J ends lost 4 bases and 5 bases respectively, with 5 bases between them. CDR3 nucleotide sequence: TGCAGCGTTGGCCGGACTGAAGCTTTCTTT. Amino acid sequence: CSVGRTEAFF.

The chain couples TRBV5-6 to TRBJ2-2; D is perhaps TRBD2 (7 bases). CDR3 size: 17 residues. The germline V gene encodes CDR1 SGHDT and CDR2 YYEEEE. V was cut by 3 bases and J by 3 bases, with 18 bases left in between. As DNA, the CDR3 is TGTGCCAGCAGCTCGGAGAGGGGGGGGCGTTACACCGGGGAGCTGTTTTTT. Protein product: CASSSERGGRYTGELFF.

The chain joins TRBV5-1 to TRBJ2-7; the match to TRBD2 covers 9 bases. Germline loops: CDR1 SGHRS, CDR2 YFSETQ. The CDR3 has 15 amino acids. Trimming took 3 bases from V and 0 from J; bases not matched to a gene: 4. This chain's CDR3 is CASSSSGGPSYEQYF. Here the CDR3 DNA reads TGCGCCAGCAGCTCAAGCGGGGGGCCCTCCTACGAGCAGTACTTC.

Sample share makes this clone medium-sized (0.01 to 0.1%). This CDR3 reads CATSKGQGARDEQFF. In nucleotides, the CDR3 is TGTGCCACCAGCAAAGGACAGGGGGCGCGGGATGAGCAGTTCTTC. This chain links TRBV15 with TRBJ2-1; TRBD1 matches at 11 bases. Germline trimming cut 4 bases from V and 8 bases from J; bases unmatched to any gene: 7. CDR1 is LNHNV and CDR2 is YYDKDF in the germline V gene (reference sequence). This CDR3 spans 15 amino acids. Full variable domain (rest looked up from reference TRBV15 and TRBJ2-1): DAMVIQNPRYQVTQFGKPVTLSCSQTLNHNVMYWYQQKSSQAPKLLFHYYDKDFNNEADTPDNFQSRRPNTSFCFLDIRSPGLGDTAMYLCATSKGQGARDEQFFGPGTRLTVL.

V usage is TRBV10-2 and J usage is TRBJ1-5, with a tentative D call TRBD1 (6 bases). Germline lookup yields CDR1 WSHSY and CDR2 SAAADI. This CDR3 has 15 amino acids. V shed 4 bases and J shed 2 bases, with 12 bases lying between them. Here the CDR3 reads CASSVYRVGNQPQHF. CDR3 bases: TGCGCCAGCAGTGTTTACAGGGTTGGCAATCAGCCCCAGCATTTT.

CDR3 in DNA: TGCGCCAGCAGCCAAGGCAGCGGGAACGACATGTACGAGCAGTACTTC. Translated, it gives CASSQGSGNDMYEQYF. This sequence joins TRBV4-3 and TRBJ2-7; 7 bases are a match to TRBD2. Germline trimming cut 1 base from V and 4 bases from J; bases unmatched to any gene: 10. CDR3 length equals 16 residues. Germline V gives CDR1 LGHNA, CDR2 YSLEER.

V usage is TRBV4-3 and J usage is TRBJ2-1, with TRBD2 as a possible D gene (6 bases). Germline CDR1 and CDR2: LGHNA and YSLEER. With 0 bases removed from V and 8 bases from J, the gap between germline ends came to 14 bases. This CDR3 region has 15 residues. The CDR3: CASSQEARRGYEQFF. DNA for the CDR3: TGCGCCAGCAGCCAAGAGGCCAGGCGGGGATATGAGCAGTTCTTC.

This sequence joins TRBV4-2 and TRBJ2-4, with D perhaps TRBD2 (6 bases). The germline V gene encodes CDR1 LGHNA and CDR2 YNFKEQ. There are 14 residues in the CDR3. The V end was cut by 0 bases, the J end by 8 bases, with 11 bases between. The CDR3 DNA sequence: TGTGCCAGCAGCCAAGACCGGGAGCTTGACATTCAGTACTTC. Its protein product is CASSQDRELDIQYF.

The chain joins TRBV14 to TRBJ2-3, with a possible D match to TRBD2 (6 bases). The germline gives CDR1 SGHDN, CDR2 FVKESK. V dropped 1 base and J dropped 5 bases, with 13 bases sitting between them. The CDR3 loop spans 15 amino acids. The chain's CDR3 is CASSQVPGERDTQYF. The DNA for the CDR3 is TGTGCCAGCAGCCAAGTTCCGGGAGAGAGAGATACGCAGTATTTT.

The gene calls are TRBV7-9 and TRBJ2-7, with D hard to call. The CDR3 sequence is 13 residues long. Germline V CDR1 and CDR2: SEHNR, FQNEAQ (reference sequence). Trimming shortened V by 5 bases and J by 2 bases, and 10 bases separated the two germline ends. The CDR3 spells CASSASKAYEQYF. The CDR3 coding sequence is TGTGCCAGCAGCGCGTCAAAAGCCTACGAGCAGTACTTC. Full variable domain (outside the CDR3, taken from reference TRBV7-9 and TRBJ2-7): DTGVSQNPRHKITKRGQNVTFRCDPISEHNRLYWYRQTLGQGPEFLTYFQNEAQLEKSRLLSDRFSAERPKGSFSTLEIQRTEQGDSAMYLCASSASKAYEQYFGPGTRLTVT.

The rearrangement joins TRBV9 to TRBJ1-2; D may be TRBD1 (6 bases). V gave up 3 bases and J gave up 2 bases, with 11 bases separating them. The CDR3 sequence is 14 residues long. Germline-derived CDR1 and CDR2 are SGDLS and YYNGEE. The CDR3: CASSARTANYGYTF. In DNA, the CDR3 is TGTGCCAGCAGCGCCCGGACAGCCAACTATGGCTACACCTTC.

This chain joins TRBV19 and TRBJ1-5; D is undetermined. V gave up 3 bases and J gave up 1 base, with 10 bases separating them. Germline loops: CDR1 LNHDA, CDR2 SQIVND (reference sequence). The CDR3 has 15 amino acids. The CDR3 nucleotides read TGTGCCAGTAGTATGGGGAGCAGAAGCAATCAGCCCCAGCATTTT. Translated: CASSMGSRSNQPQHF.

This clone was found once. This chain connects TRBV19 to TRBJ1-1, with D unresolved. CDR1 and CDR2 from the germline V gene are LNHDA and SQIVND (reference sequence). The CDR3 is 15 amino acids. Trimming removed 1 base at V and 0 bases at J, with 9 bases between. CDR3 sequence: CASSIGATMNTEAFF. The CDR3 DNA is TGTGCCAGTAGTATAGGGGCCACCATGAACACTGAAGCTTTCTTT.

V gene TRBV21-1 combines with J gene TRBJ2-7; the table calls TRBD1, which could not be checked here. TRBV21-1 is flagged as a pseudogene. The CDR3 contains 14 residues. This CDR3 reads CASSTGQDRAEQYF. CDR3 in DNA: TGTGCCAGCAGCACCGGACAGGACCGAGCGGAGCAGTACTTC.

This clone was detected only once. This chain uses TRBV19 with TRBJ1-5; D is possibly TRBD1 (6 bases). V dropped 7 bases and J dropped 11 bases, with 15 bases sitting between them. This CDR3 is 12 amino acids long. The V gene's germline CDR1 is LNHDA and CDR2 SQIVND (reference sequence). DNA of the CDR3: TGTGCCAGTATTGGGGGGGGCCCGGCCCAGCATTTT. It encodes CASIGGGPAQHF.

V is TRBV19 and J is TRBJ1-1; D ambiguous. CDR3 length: 13 amino acids. With 3 bases removed from V and 3 bases from J, the gap between germline ends came to 8 bases. Germline values: CDR1 LNHDA, CDR2 SQIVND (reference sequence). CDR3 residues: CASSMGSYTEAFF. In DNA, the CDR3 is TGTGCCAGTAGTATGGGCTCTTACACTGAAGCTTTCTTT.

The chain combines TRBV7-2 with TRBJ2-5; 14 bases agree with TRBD2. The trim removed 1 base at V and 5 bases at J, leaving 12 bases unmatched. The CDR3 length is 19 residues. Germline-derived CDR1 and CDR2 are SGHTA and FQGNSA. This chain's CDR3 is CASSLVISGTSGGRETQYF. The CDR3 coding sequence is TGTGCCAGCAGCTTAGTCATCTCCGGGACTAGCGGGGGTCGGGAGACCCAGTACTTC.

To note about this clone: This sample also contains other DNA sequences that code for the same CDR3. V gene TRBV19 combines with J gene TRBJ1-6; 11 nucleotides line up with TRBD1. Germline trimming cut 5 bases from V and 6 bases from J; bases unmatched to any gene: 3. In germline, CDR1 is LNHDA, CDR2 SQIVND (reference sequence). CDR3 length equals 15 residues. In nucleotides, the CDR3 is TGTGCCAGTAGTCCCGGGACAGGGGGTAATTCACCCCTCCACTTT. Residues: CASSPGTGGNSPLHF.

The chain is built from TRBV4-2 and TRBJ1-1, with D possibly matching TRBD1 (6 bases). The CDR3 is made up of 17 amino acids. Trimming shortened V by 3 bases and J by 0 bases, and 17 bases separated the two germline ends. Germline V gene sequence: CDR1 LGHNA, CDR2 YNFKEQ. This CDR3 is CASSQLTGTLMNTEAFF. The CDR3 region has the DNA TGTGCCAGCAGCCAGTTGACGGGGACACTCATGAACACTGAAGCTTTCTTT.

This chain uses TRBV4-3 with TRBJ1-4, with 7 bases identical to TRBD1. Germline CDR1 reads LGHNA; CDR2 reads YSLEER. Germline trimming cut 6 bases from V and 4 bases from J; bases unmatched to any gene: 2. There are 13 residues in the CDR3. This chain's CDR3 is CASSGTDNEKLFF. The CDR3 region has the DNA TGCGCCAGCAGTGGGACAGATAATGAAAAACTGTTTTTT.

This chain connects TRBV15 to TRBJ2-2, with a tentative D call TRBD1 (5 bases). This CDR3 has 15 amino acids. The germline V gene has CDR1 LNHNV and CDR2 YYDKDF (reference sequence). The V end was cut by 0 bases, the J end by 5 bases, with 10 bases between. The CDR3 sequence: CATSRETAPTGELFF. The CDR3 DNA reads as TGTGCCACCAGCAGAGAGACAGCTCCGACCGGGGAGCTGTTTTTT.

J is TRBJ2-3 and V is TRBV9, with D perhaps TRBD2 (5 bases). The germline CDR1 and CDR2 sequences are SGDLS and YYNGEE. V was clipped by 4 bases and J by 0 bases, with 12 bases between them. There are 15 residues in the CDR3. The CDR3 loop is CASSPSGLSTDTQYF. For the CDR3, the DNA is TGTGCCAGCAGCCCCTCCGGACTGAGCACAGATACGCAGTATTTT. Based on the CDR3 plus reference TRBV9 and TRBJ2-3, the full variable domain is DSGVTQTPKHLITATGQRVTLRCSPRSGDLSVYWYQQSLDQGLQFLIQYYNGEERAKGNILERFSAQQFPDLHSELNLSSLELGDSALYFCASSPSGLSTDTQYFGPGTRLTVL.

This chain links TRBV5-6 with TRBJ2-2; 13 bases line up with TRBD2. This CDR3 is built from 16 residues. CDR1 is SGHDT and CDR2 is YYEEEE in the germline V gene. V trimming: 4 bases; J trimming: 5 bases; junction bases outside the gene matches: 5. Here the CDR3 DNA reads TGTGCCAGCAGCCCAGGACTAGCGGGAGTTACCGGGGAGCTGTTTTTT. It translates to CASSPGLAGVTGELFF.

The chain uses TRBV9 and TRBJ2-2; maybe TRBD2 (6 bases). Germline V gene lookup returns CDR1 SGDLS and CDR2 YYNGEE. V was shortened by 3 bases and J by 0 bases, with 15 bases between the two germline ends. The CDR3 covers 17 residues. CDR3 residues: CASSAPREASNTGELFF. The CDR3 DNA reads as TGTGCCAGCAGCGCTCCGAGGGAGGCGTCGAACACCGGGGAGCTGTTTTTT.